This paragraph reports one T cell receptor (beta chain). This specimen comes from a study of monozygotic twins with inflammatory bowel disease. This CDR3 is built from 14 residues. Germline loops: CDR1 KGHSH, CDR2 LQKENI. TCRdb reprocessed the 5' RACE reads, with one entry per CDR3 protein and no DNA. Its table lists a few hundred thousand distinct CDR3 sequences. The specimen was blood. The TCR comes from a human donor with ulcerative colitis or Crohn's disease, or a healthy co-twin of an affected twin (not recorded which). The chain is built from TRBV18 and TRBJ1-1. This CDR3 reads CASSPDQWGTEAFF.